This passage covers 21 T cell receptor beta chains from one sample sequenced in a study of blood T cell repertoires in COVID-19. TCRdb's table, derived via immunoSEQ multiplex PCR, lists solely in-frame clones and lacks some. The top ten clones hold 4.5% to 6% of a sample with about 52,000 clones, 89% of them seen once. Sequencing used peripheral blood. These receptors all stem from a man aged 60 to 69 with active COVID-19.

This clone has just one count. The chain combines TRBV5-1 with TRBJ2-1, with 7 bases identical to TRBD2. V shed 5 bases, J shed 0 bases, and the junction held 8 bases outside the gene matches. Germline CDR1 SGHRS, CDR2 YFSETQ. This CDR3 contains 16 residues. CDR3 loop: CASSSLADLSYNEQFF. The DNA of the CDR3 is TGCGCCAGCAGTTCTCTAGCGGACCTCTCCTACAATGAGCAGTTCTTC.

The chain links TRBV4-1 to TRBJ2-1; TRBD2 agrees at 12 bases. The J segment lost 8 bases and the V segment lost 2 bases, leaving 10 bases of the junction unmatched. This CDR3 region has 17 residues. Germline V gene lookup returns CDR1 MGHRA and CDR2 YSYEKL. DNA of the CDR3: TGCGCCAGCAGCCAACCGCCGACTAGCGGGAGCCCAGATGAGCAGTTCTTC. It is translated as CASSQPPTSGSPDEQFF.

The chain links TRBV6-2 or TRBV6-3 to TRBJ2-1; 9 bases are a match to TRBD2. V shed 0 bases and J 4 bases; nucleotides not matched to a gene: 4. The germline gives CDR1 MNHEY, CDR2 SVGEGT. The CDR3 covers 16 residues. Here the CDR3 DNA reads TGTGCCAGCAGTTACTCCCCAGCGGGAGGTTACAATGAGCAGTTCTTC. Protein sequence: CASSYSPAGGYNEQFF.

V usage is TRBV6-5 and J usage is TRBJ1-5; the D gene is possibly TRBD1 (6 bases). The CDR3 runs 13 residues. CDR1 and CDR2 from the germline V gene are MNHEY and SVGAGI. Trimming took 6 bases from V and 4 from J, leaving 10 bases between them. CDR3 residues: CASSQTGNQPQHF. In DNA, the CDR3 is TGTGCCAGCAGCCAAACAGGGAATCAGCCCCAGCATTTT.

V and J are TRBV19 and TRBJ2-3; perhaps TRBD2 as D (6 bases). V was shortened by 2 bases and J by 2 bases, with 11 bases between the two germline ends. CDR3 length: 15 residues. Germline CDR1 is LNHDA and CDR2 is SQIVND (reference sequence). CDR3 DNA sequence: TGTGCCAGTAGTATACAGGCGGGGCACACAGATACGCAGTATTTT. It is translated as CASSIQAGHTDTQYF.

The chain links TRBV5-6 to TRBJ1-1; unclear D gene. V gave up 1 base and J gave up 6 bases, with 19 bases separating them. Germline CDR1 is SGHDT and CDR2 is YYEEEE. The CDR3 contains 16 residues. The CDR3: CASSLFNKPGRAEAFF. CDR3 DNA: TGTGCCAGCAGCTTGTTCAACAAGCCCGGTCGGGCTGAAGCTTTCTTT. Looking up the rest from reference TRBV5-6 and TRBJ1-1 gives the full variable domain: DAGVTQSPTHLIKTRGQQVTLRCSPKSGHDTVSWYQQALGQGPQFIFQYYEEEERQRGNFPDRFSGHQFPNYSSELNVNALLLGDSALYLCASSLFNKPGRAEAFFGQGTRLTVV.

The chain combines TRBV3-1 (or the pseudogene TRBV3-2) with TRBJ2-3; tentative D call: TRBD2 (5 bases). Trimming stripped 3 bases from V and 4 bases from J, with 11 bases between. Germline values: CDR1 LGHDT, CDR2 YNNKEL (reference sequence). The CDR3 has 14 residues. The CDR3 loop is CASSHSVVPDTQYF. The CDR3 nucleotides are TGTGCCAGCAGCCATAGCGTCGTCCCAGATACGCAGTATTTT.

The chain has TRBV9 and TRBJ2-3; 8 bases are a match to TRBD1. Unmatched junction bases numbered 5, after V lost 1 base and J lost 1 base. The CDR3 extends over 16 amino acids. Germline CDR1 SGDLS, CDR2 YYNGEE. CDR3 sequence reads: CASSVSGQGGTDTQYF. CDR3 DNA: TGTGCCAGCAGCGTAAGCGGACAGGGTGGCACAGATACGCAGTATTTT. Supplemented by reference TRBV9 and TRBJ2-3, the full variable domain reads DSGVTQTPKHLITATGQRVTLRCSPRSGDLSVYWYQQSLDQGLQFLIQYYNGEERAKGNILERFSAQQFPDLHSELNLSSLELGDSALYFCASSVSGQGGTDTQYFGPGTRLTVL.

DNA of the CDR3: TGTGCCAGCAGCGTAGCCCCTAGCGGGAACACCGGGGAGCTGTTTTTT. It translates to CASSVAPSGNTGELFF. V gene TRBV9 combines with J gene TRBJ2-2, with 7 bases fitting TRBD2. V trimming: 0 bases; J trimming: 1 base; junction bases outside the gene matches: 3. The CDR3 has 16 residues. CDR1 is SGDLS and CDR2 is YYNGEE in the germline V gene.

The V gene is TRBV7-8, the J gene TRBJ1-4; 7 bases map to TRBD1. This CDR3 is built from 17 residues. V gave up 5 bases and J gave up 6 bases; unmatched junction bases: 15. Germline-derived CDR1 and CDR2 are SGHVS and FQNEAQ. The chain's CDR3 is CASSPDRVVAADEKLFF. The CDR3 nucleotides read TGTGCCAGCAGCCCAGACAGGGTGGTCGCGGCCGATGAAAAACTGTTTTTT.

This chain links TRBV5-6 with TRBJ2-1; unclear D gene. Germline V lookup: CDR1 SGHDT, CDR2 YYEEEE. This CDR3 has 15 amino acids. Trimming shortened V by 4 bases and J by 9 bases, and 20 bases separated the two germline ends. The CDR3 nucleotides are TGTGCCAGCAGCCAGAACGTAGGCGGTTCGGTTGAGCAGTTCTTC. Encoded protein: CASSQNVGGSVEQFF.

The rearrangement uses TRBV11-1 and TRBJ2-1; no definite D call. The CDR3 spans 13 residues. From germline, CDR1 is SGHAT and CDR2 FQDESV (reference sequence). V was shortened by 9 bases and J by 8 bases, with 17 bases between the two germline ends. CDR3 protein: CASSYTVRDEQFF. CDR3 sequence (DNA): TGTGCCAGTTCCTACACCGTCCGGGATGAGCAGTTCTTC.

V usage is TRBV7-2 and J usage is TRBJ2-1, with a tentative D call TRBD2 (5 bases). V gave up 5 bases and J gave up 9 bases, with 17 bases separating them. Germline V gene lookup returns CDR1 SGHTA and CDR2 FQGNSA. This CDR3 is 14 amino acids long. CDR3: CASSTRPLDGEQFF. The CDR3 coding sequence is TGTGCCAGCAGCACTAGACCACTTGACGGTGAGCAGTTCTTC. Drawing the rest from reference TRBV7-2 and TRBJ2-1, the complete variable domain is GAGVSQSPSNKVTEKGKDVELRCDPISGHTALYWYRQSLGQGLEFLIYFQGNSAPDKSGLPSDRFSAERTGGSVSTLTIQRTQQEDSAVYLCASSTRPLDGEQFFGPGTRLTVL.

V and J are TRBV3-1 (or the pseudogene TRBV3-2) and TRBJ2-5, with TRBD2 matching 10 bases. V gave up 5 bases and J gave up 7 bases; unmatched junction bases: 10. Germline CDR1 and CDR2: LGHDT and YNNKEL (reference sequence). The CDR3 contains 15 residues. The CDR3 bases are TGTGCCAGCAGCAGAAGCGGGGGGGGACGGGGGACCCAGTACTTC. Encoded protein: CASSRSGGGRGTQYF.

The chain couples TRBV7-3 to TRBJ2-7; 10 nucleotides align to TRBD2. This CDR3 has 16 residues. The trim removed 5 bases at V and 0 bases at J, leaving 7 bases unmatched. Germline loops: CDR1 SGHTA, CDR2 FQGTGA. The CDR3: CASSLKREGRSYEQYF. CDR3 DNA sequence: TGTGCCAGCAGCCTTAAGCGGGAGGGCCGCTCCTACGAGCAGTACTTC.

The chain uses TRBV18 and TRBJ1-4; D unclear. This CDR3 has 15 amino acids. From germline, CDR1 is KGHSH and CDR2 LQKENI. Trimming removed 2 bases from V and 8 bases from J, with 15 bases in between. In DNA, the CDR3 is TGTGCCAGCTCACCAAGTAAGGTGGAGAGGGAAAAACTGTTTTTT. Protein product: CASSPSKVEREKLFF.

This sequence joins TRBV24-1 and TRBJ2-4; TRBD2 matches at 9 bases. The trim removed 3 bases at V and 0 bases at J, leaving 11 bases unmatched. Germline V CDR1 and CDR2: KGHDR, SFDVKD. The CDR3 is 19 residues long. The chain's CDR3 is CATSDSLAGSTGAKNIQYF. In DNA, the CDR3 is TGTGCCACCAGTGATAGTCTAGCGGGGTCAACGGGAGCCAAAAACATTCAGTACTTC.

This chain links TRBV30 with TRBJ1-5, with 10 nucleotides matching TRBD1. The CDR3 consists of 14 residues. The V and J ends lost 5 bases and 5 bases, in that order; junction bases with no gene match: 6. CDR1 GTSNPN and CDR2 SVGIG come from the germline V gene (reference sequence). The CDR3 protein is CAWGGDRGYQPQHF. The CDR3 DNA reads TGTGCCTGGGGAGGGGACAGGGGCTATCAGCCCCAGCATTTT.

This clone has just one count. The chain links TRBV18 to TRBJ1-5; tentative D call: TRBD1 (6 bases). The CDR3 runs 15 residues. V lost 4 bases and J lost 2, with 12 bases in between. CDR1 KGHSH and CDR2 LQKENI come from the germline V gene. CDR3 in amino acids: CASSRQGTGNQPQHF. CDR3 nucleotides: TGTGCCAGCTCACGCCAGGGGACCGGCAATCAGCCCCAGCATTTT.

The chain recombines TRBV28 with TRBJ2-2; D not resolved. V was cut by 4 bases and J by 4 bases, with 4 bases left in between. The CDR3 consists of 12 residues. Per the germline V gene, CDR1 is MDHEN and CDR2 is SYDVKM. The CDR3, as DNA: TGTGCCAGCAGTTCCTTCACCGGGGAGCTGTTTTTT. Its translation: CASSSFTGELFF.

This clone was seen only a few times. The rearrangement uses TRBV3-1 (or the pseudogene TRBV3-2) and TRBJ1-5, with D possibly matching TRBD1 (5 bases). With 3 bases removed from V and 7 bases from J, the gap between germline ends came to 10 bases. The CDR3 consists of 13 residues. CDR1 is LGHDT and CDR2 is YNNKEL in the germline V gene (reference sequence). Here the CDR3 DNA reads TGTGCCAGCAGCCACAGGTCAGGGCAGCCCCAGCATTTT. It encodes CASSHRSGQPQHF.